The table lists the clone carrying this T cell receptor beta chain with a count of one. Its antigen remains unidentified. V lost 4 bases, J lost 2 bases, and 9 bases lay in between. The CDR3 runs to 15 residues. In germline, CDR1 is SGHTA, CDR2 FQGTGA. The data originate from a study of long-term antiretroviral therapy in people with HIV. The study's findings and limits: ART preceded a rise in diversity that nonetheless stayed lower than in transplant donor controls.

Version v3.0 of the immunoSEQ assay ran at survey level. Repertoires were generated with immunoSEQ multiplex PCR, while TCRdb's copy carries only in-frame clones and drops some. The repertoire consists of 40,000 to 45,000 clones, with about 95% occurring once and the leading ten covering 2.5% to 3%. Every HIV-positive participant received treatment in the United States. The V call is TRBV7-3, the J call TRBJ2-6; D gene unclear. The sample consisted of unsorted PBMCs, taken 3.7 years after starting antiretroviral therapy. The TCR was taken from a woman in her forties or fifties with HIV. The CDR3 DNA reads TGTGCCAGCAGCTCCCCTTCGGCTGGGGCCAACGTCCTGACTTTC. Residues: CASSSPSAGANVLTF. Using reference TRBV7-3 and TRBJ2-6 for the parts outside the CDR3, the full variable domain is GAGVSQTPSNKVTEKGKYVELRCDPISGHTALYWYRQSLGQGPEFLIYFQGTGAADDSGLPNDRFFAVRPEGSVSTLKIQRTERGDSAVYLCASSSPSAGANVLTFGAGSRLTVL.